This note documents a single TCR beta chain sequence. Its target is unknown. Measured with immunoSEQ multiplex PCR; TCRdb has only the in-frame clones, and not every one. This table has around 320,000 clones, around 86% appearing once. This record belongs to a study of shared clonotypes between healthy human individuals. Study information: CD4 naive and memory got three plates each, CD8 naive two, CD8 memory one. General study points: Some clonotypes were shared by all four sorted-subset donors, while others were not shared. The non-shared ones had lower generation probabilities than the shared ones.

CDR1 is SGHVS, CDR2 FQNEAQ, per germline. CDR3 length equals 14 residues. Trimming at V came to 3 bases and at J to 4 bases, leaving 3 bases not matched to a gene. The sample comprised memory CD8+ T cells sorted from blood. Regarding subset: CD45RO+ cells pooled with CCR7-negative TemRA cells. The receptor comes from a man between 18 and 35 years old in good health. The chain joins TRBV7-8 to TRBJ2-3, with 8 bases that match TRBD2. CDR3 DNA sequence: TGTGCCAGCAGCTTCGCTAGCGGGTCAGATACGCAGTATTTT. Its translation: CASSFASGSDTQYF.